This is a list of T cell receptor beta chains from one sample in a study of T cell repertoires in cytomegalovirus infection. TCRdb analysed the reads with MiXCR anew, one entry per CDR3 protein. The table includes about half a million distinct CDR3 sequences, about 44% detected once. The antigens these receptors bind are not known. This material consisted of cultured PBMCs, taken from culture after CMV antigen stimulation. These receptors were taken from a human donor in good health (CMV status not recorded). Some clones in this sample may be carry-over from other donors' samples. The CDR3 runs from the conserved cysteine through the conserved F or W. D genes are given only for firm matches. Clone size is given for some rows only: seen once, a few or many times, or a class if the clone is expanded.

j_call: TRBJ1-2
v_call: TRBV5-1
clone_size: -
d_call: TRBD1
cdr3_nt: TGCGCCAGCAGCTTGGGGACAGGCGTCCCCAACTATGGCTACACCTTC
cdr3_aa: CASSLGTGVPNYGYTF

j_call: TRBJ1-6
v_call: TRBV7-6
clone_size: few
d_call: -
cdr3_nt: TGTGCCAGCAGCTTGGGGATGGAGAATTCACCCCTCCACTTT
cdr3_aa: CASSLGMENSPLHF

j_call: TRBJ1-1
v_call: TRBV19
clone_size: -
d_call: -
cdr3_nt: TGTGCCAGTAGTATGTTGGGGGGGTGGACTGAAGCTTCCTTT
cdr3_aa: CASSMLGGWTEASF

j_call: TRBJ1-5
v_call: TRBV2
clone_size: few
d_call: -
cdr3_nt: TGTGCCAGCAGTGTAGGCAGCTTTAGCAATCAGCCCCAGCATTTT
cdr3_aa: CASSVGSFSNQPQHF

j_call: TRBJ2-7
v_call: TRBV6-6
clone_size: -
d_call: -
cdr3_nt: TGTGCCAGCAGTGCCTACCGGGACGGCTCCTACGAGCAGTACTTC
cdr3_aa: CASSAYRDGSYEQYF

j_call: TRBJ2-7
v_call: TRBV11-2
clone_size: few
d_call: -
cdr3_nt: TGTGCCAGCAGCCCCGGGGCCCTCTACGAGCAGTACTTC
cdr3_aa: CASSPGALYEQYF

j_call: TRBJ2-1
v_call: TRBV6-1
clone_size: few
d_call: TRBD2
cdr3_nt: TGTGCCAGCAGCAAGGGACTAGCGATTTACAATGAGCAGTTCTTC
cdr3_aa: CASSKGLAIYNEQFF

j_call: TRBJ2-1
v_call: TRBV7-2
clone_size: many
d_call: TRBD2
cdr3_nt: TGTGCCAGCAGCCTACTAGCGGGGGGGTCTATGGAGCAGTTCTTC
cdr3_aa: CASSLLAGGSMEQFF

j_call: TRBJ2-1
v_call: TRBV5-4
clone_size: -
d_call: -
cdr3_nt: TGTGCCAGTCGAAACCCAAAGTCGGACAATGAGCAGTTCTTC
cdr3_aa: CASRNPKSDNEQFF

j_call: TRBJ1-2
v_call: TRBV7-2
clone_size: few
d_call: -
cdr3_nt: TGTGCCAGCAGCTTAGGAGTAAGGGGGTCGCATGGCTACACCTTC
cdr3_aa: CASSLGVRGSHGYTF

j_call: TRBJ2-2
v_call: TRBV4-1
clone_size: -
d_call: TRBD1
cdr3_nt: TGCGCCAGCAGCCAGATGGACAGGGGGGAAGGGAACACCGGGGAGCTGTTTTTT
cdr3_aa: CASSQMDRGEGNTGELFF

j_call: TRBJ2-7
v_call: TRBV7-6
clone_size: few
d_call: -
cdr3_nt: TGTGCCAGCAGCTTAGGGACCCTTTACGAGCAGTACTTC
cdr3_aa: CASSLGTLYEQYF

j_call: TRBJ2-5
v_call: TRBV2
clone_size: -
d_call: -
cdr3_nt: TGTGCCAGCAGTGACAGGAACTCCGTTCAAGAGACCCAGTACTTC
cdr3_aa: CASSDRNSVQETQYF

j_call: TRBJ1-2
v_call: TRBV7-9
clone_size: -
d_call: -
cdr3_nt: TGTGCCAGCACCCCGGTTGGGAACTATGGCTACACCTTC
cdr3_aa: CASTPVGNYGYTF

j_call: TRBJ2-1
v_call: TRBV7-6
clone_size: -
d_call: -
cdr3_nt: TGTGCCAGCAGCTGGGACTCTAACAATGAGCAGTTCTTC
cdr3_aa: CASSWDSNNEQFF

j_call: TRBJ2-7
v_call: TRBV6-2/TRBV6-3
clone_size: -
d_call: -
cdr3_nt: TGTGCCAGCACGTACGGGGTTCCCTACGAGCAGTACTTC
cdr3_aa: CASTYGVPYEQYF

j_call: TRBJ1-1
v_call: TRBV5-1
clone_size: -
d_call: TRBD1
cdr3_nt: TGCGCCAGCAGCGCAGGACAGGGGGTTTTGGCTTTCTTT
cdr3_aa: CASSAGQGVLAFF

j_call: TRBJ1-2
v_call: TRBV12-3/TRBV12-4
clone_size: few
d_call: -
cdr3_nt: TGTGCCAGCAGTTGGGGCTCAAGTAACTATGGCTACACCTTC
cdr3_aa: CASSWGSSNYGYTF

j_call: TRBJ1-5
v_call: TRBV7-9
clone_size: -
d_call: TRBD1
cdr3_nt: TGTGCCAGCAGCTTGACAGGGAGTAGCAATCAGCCCCAGCATTTT
cdr3_aa: CASSLTGSSNQPQHF

j_call: TRBJ2-1
v_call: TRBV12-3/TRBV12-4
clone_size: -
d_call: -
cdr3_nt: TGTGCCAGCAGTCCGATAATTAAGGGTTTCTACAATGAGCAGTTCTTC
cdr3_aa: CASSPIIKGFYNEQFF

j_call: TRBJ1-5
v_call: TRBV12-3/TRBV12-4
clone_size: -
d_call: -
cdr3_nt: TGTGCCAGCAGTTTTATTATGCCGGGACTCCCAAATCAGCCCCAGCATTTT
cdr3_aa: CASSFIMPGLPNQPQHF

j_call: TRBJ2-5
v_call: TRBV12-3/TRBV12-4
clone_size: -
d_call: -
cdr3_nt: TGTGCCAGCAGGGCGGGCGAGGGACGCGAGACCCAGTACTTC
cdr3_aa: CASRAGEGRETQYF